This T cell receptor (beta chain) was observed in a study of control samples from healthy donors and cancer patients. TCRdb's table, derived via immunoSEQ multiplex PCR, lists solely in-frame clones and lacks some. There are about 130,000 clones in the sample; over 85% occur only once, and 3.6% lies in the top ten. Trimming cost V 2 bases and J 3 bases; bases outside gene matches: 1. The CDR3 covers 13 residues. Germline loops: CDR1 MDHEN, CDR2 SYDVKM. This receptor was identified in a man aged 30-40 years in good health. Sequenced input: blood. The rearrangement links TRBV28 to TRBJ2-7; 7 bases agree with TRBD1. CDR3 sequence: CASSLRGLYEQYF. The CDR3 DNA follows: TGTGCCAGCAGTTTAAGGGGGCTCTACGAGCAGTACTTC.